This T cell receptor (beta chain) was recovered during a study of OX40 agonist ivuxolimab in advanced cancers. Overall study results and limits: There were, on average, more expanded clones in CD8+ T cells than in CD4+.

As regards this clone: Its antigen is not known.

Assay used: immunoSEQ multiplex PCR; TCRdb lists only in-frame clones, some missing. The table records fewer than 70,000 clones, under 95% of them present only once. V shed 1 base and J 5 bases; nucleotides not matched to a gene: 2. Germline CDR1 reads SGHAT; CDR2 reads FQDESV (reference sequence). This CDR3 is 13 amino acids long. The sequence derives from an adult with an advanced solid tumor such as melanoma, head and neck, liver or kidney cancer. Sequencing was performed on CD4+ or CD8+ T cells sorted from blood, taken in a trial of the OX40 agonist ivuxolimab. The chain combines TRBV11-1 with TRBJ2-7, with 7 bases identical to TRBD1. The CDR3 sequence: CASSLDRGDEQYF. In nucleotides, the CDR3 is TGTGCCAGCAGCTTAGACAGGGGAGACGAGCAGTACTTC.